These 2 T cell receptor beta chains were sequenced from one sample in a study of shared clonotypes between healthy human individuals. The protocol was immunoSEQ multiplex PCR, while the TCRdb copy is restricted to in-frame clones and leaves out a portion. The data contain approximately 700,000 clones, around 73% of them seen just once; the ten biggest clones take up around 1.7%. The sample comprised memory CD4+ T cells sorted from blood. Subset defined: CD45RA-negative fraction. The source is a woman in her thirties in good health.

This chain connects TRBV11-3 to TRBJ2-1; TRBD1 might be the D (6 bases). Germline V gene data show CDR1 as SGHNT and CDR2 as YENEEA. Trimming removed 5 bases from V and 9 bases from J, with 11 bases in between. This CDR3 contains 12 residues. CDR3 protein: CASSHEQGEQFF. CDR3 DNA: TGTGCCAGCAGCCACGAACAGGGTGAGCAGTTCTTC.

This chain joins TRBV28 and TRBJ1-5, with TRBD1 matching over 8 bases. Per germline, CDR1 MDHEN and CDR2 SYDVKM. The J segment lost 2 bases and the V segment lost 6 bases, leaving 6 bases of the junction unmatched. This CDR3 has 15 residues. CDR3 in DNA: TGTGCCAGCAGACGGACAGGGACCCGCAATCAGCCCCAGCATTTT. Its protein product is CASRRTGTRNQPQHF.